The sequence of this T cell receptor beta chain was determined in a study of Ad26.COV2.S vaccination and SARS-CoV-2 variants (dated by TCRdb to the early 2020s). Broadly, across the study: Vaccine-arm donors were drawn from COV1001, a multicentre, randomized, double-blind, placebo-controlled phase I-IIa trial of Ad26.COV2.S in healthy adults. Dosing of Ad26.COV2.S was intramuscular, at either 5x10^10 or 1x10^11 viral particles, delivered as one shot or as two shots spaced 56 days apart. Sequencing of the TCRbeta repertoire served to evaluate the specificity and breadth of SARS-CoV-2-reactive T cell receptors following Ad26.COV2.S vaccination. A total of around 32 samples were included in the TCR-sequenced set, comprising approximately 20 Ad26.COV2.S vaccine recipients, 5 placebo recipients and 8 SARS-CoV-2 convalescent individuals. Trial participants were randomized into five groups of five, in which low-dose or high-dose Ad26.COV2.S was given once or twice, or placebo was given on both occasions. Investigators did not know the trial group allocation while performing experiments and assessing outcomes.

The CDR3 runs 15 residues from the cysteine to the phenylalanine. The kept DNA is CDR3 alone, 45 bases in frame from the first base. The CDR1 and CDR2 encoded by the germline V gene (reference sequence) are SEHNR and FQNEAQ. The V end loses 2 bases and the J end loses 7 bases, and a stretch of 14 bases separates them. TCRbeta CDR3 regions were sequenced with the immunoSEQ Assay. After extraction, genomic DNA underwent amplification by bias-controlled multiplex PCR, followed by high-throughput sequencing. On the study's bioinformatics: Collapsing and filtering of sequences were performed to quantify the absolute abundance of each unique TCRbeta CDR3 region. T cell fraction was estimated by normalizing TCRbeta template counts to usable DNA, with usable DNA measured through amplification of reference genes found in all nucleated cells. Repertoire TCRs were annotated as SARS-CoV-2-specific when V gene, CDR3 amino acid sequence and J gene were exactly matched to a known reactive TCR set. The reference SARS-CoV-2 TCR set was derived from MIRA and filtered for enrichment in COVID-19-positive ImmuneCODE repertoires, a step that removed public or cross-reactive TCRs. Using the MIRA antigens, annotated TCRs were further analysed by specific ORF or by position within an ORF. Breadth was defined as annotated unique rearrangements over total unique productive rearrangements; depth was the summed frequency of those rearrangements. Group comparisons of TCR breadth used two-sided Wilcoxon rank-sum tests. TCRdb holds this immuneACCESS table with in-frame rearrangements only. Some clones are missing; in checked studies, unresolved V genes explain under half, and the rest has no known cause. That table gives V, J and clone size, and the DNA gave D and trimming. For this sample the table gives some 520,000 clones, of which approximately 88% were detected only once. The ten most abundant clones make up roughly 13% of the sample.

The treatment or condition label on this specimen signifies: approximately 18 received Ad26.COV2.S at low or high dose, single or two shots; roughly 5 received placebo; per-sample allocation not given. Repertoires of vaccine and placebo recipients were sequenced from samples taken on day 63 after the first injection. Cohort 1b enrolled around 23 adults aged 18-55 years at a single site in Boston, USA, between 29 July and 7 August 2020. As a vaccine, Ad26.COV2.S was a replication-incompetent adenovirus type 26 vector that expressed a prefusion-stabilized SARS-CoV-2 spike protein derived from the original Wuhan strain. The sample holds a few counts of this clone. This clone's antigen is unknown. Base qualities are not at hand, and no much larger clone is one base apart. Paper-wide results and their limitations: The authors noted that total T cell responses may have been underestimated by the TCR breadth and depth analyses. Vaccine and placebo recipients had comparable non-spike TCR breadth, which fits with the vaccine containing only spike. Compared with placebo recipients, Ad26.COV2.S recipients showed higher spike-specific TCR breadth (P = 0.0014). Comparing responses between vaccine doses or regimens was not something the study was powered to do. After vaccination, substantial breadth of spike-specific CD8+ and CD4+ T cell responses was reported.

This receptor was obtained from a person between 18 and 59 years old who received the Ad26.COV2.S COVID-19 vaccine or a placebo. The chain is assembled from TRBV7-9 and TRBJ1-4; no D gene is confidently identified. The sequences come from peripheral blood, collected in a trial of Ad26.COV2.S vaccine versus placebo. The CDR3 in this case is CASSLSVGLSEKLFF. The nucleotide sequence is TGTGCCAGCAGCTTATCTGTAGGATTGAGTGAAAAACTGTTTTTT. The CDR3 plus the reference TRBV7-9 and TRBJ1-4 genes for the other parts give the full variable domain: DTGVSQNPRHKITKRGQNVTFRCDPISEHNRLYWYRQTLGQGPEFLTYFQNEAQLEKSRLLSDRFSAERPKGSFSTLEIQRTEQGDSAMYLCASSLSVGLSEKLFFGSGTQLSVL.